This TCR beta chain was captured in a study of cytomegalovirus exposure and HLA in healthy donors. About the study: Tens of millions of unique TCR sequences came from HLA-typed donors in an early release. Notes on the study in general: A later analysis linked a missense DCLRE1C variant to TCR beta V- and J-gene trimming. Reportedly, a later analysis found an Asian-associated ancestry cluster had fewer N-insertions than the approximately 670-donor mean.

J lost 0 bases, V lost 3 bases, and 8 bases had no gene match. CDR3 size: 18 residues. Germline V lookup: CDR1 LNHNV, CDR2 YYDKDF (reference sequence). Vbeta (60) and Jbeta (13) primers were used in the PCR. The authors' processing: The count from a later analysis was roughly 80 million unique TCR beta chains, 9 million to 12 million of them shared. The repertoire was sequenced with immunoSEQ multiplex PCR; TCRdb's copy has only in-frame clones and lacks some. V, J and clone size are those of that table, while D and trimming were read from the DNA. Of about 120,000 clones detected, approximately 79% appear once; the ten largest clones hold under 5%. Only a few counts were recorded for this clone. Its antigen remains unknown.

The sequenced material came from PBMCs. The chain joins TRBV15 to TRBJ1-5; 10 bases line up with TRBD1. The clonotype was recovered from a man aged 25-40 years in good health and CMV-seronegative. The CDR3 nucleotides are TGTGCCACCAGCAGGGGGGGACAGGGGAGGAATAGCAATCAGCCCCAGCATTTT. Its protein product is CATSRGGQGRNSNQPQHF.